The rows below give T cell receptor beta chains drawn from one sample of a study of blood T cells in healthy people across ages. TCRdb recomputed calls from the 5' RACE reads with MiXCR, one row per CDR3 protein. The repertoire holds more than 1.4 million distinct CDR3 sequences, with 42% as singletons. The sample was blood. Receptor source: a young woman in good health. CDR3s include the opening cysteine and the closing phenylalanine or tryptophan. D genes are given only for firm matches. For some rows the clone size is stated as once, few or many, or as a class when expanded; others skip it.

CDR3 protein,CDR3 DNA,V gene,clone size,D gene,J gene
CAISEGHSPLHF,TGTGCCATCAGTGAGGGTCATTCACCCCTCCACTTT,TRBV10-3,few,-,TRBJ1-6
CASSAVQGPLQETQYF,TGCGCCAGCAGCGCGGTCCAGGGCCCGCTTCAAGAGACCCAGTACTTC,TRBV5-1,few,-,TRBJ2-5
CSAYPRRDSFYEQYF,TGCAGTGCTTACCCTCGCCGGGACAGTTTCTACGAGCAGTACTTC,TRBV20-1,few,TRBD1,TRBJ2-7
CASSHYGVISYEQYF,TGTGCCAGCAGCCACTACGGGGTAATCTCCTACGAGCAGTACTTC,TRBV3-1,-,-,TRBJ2-7
CASSPVAGNEQFF,TGTGCCAGCAGCCCCGTCGCGGGCAATGAGCAGTTCTTC,TRBV7-7,-,-,TRBJ2-1
CAWSRQQPYGYTF,TGTGCCTGGAGTCGACAGCAACCATATGGCTACACCTTC,TRBV30,-,-,TRBJ1-2
CASSFSGDSNQPQHF,TGTGCCAGCAGTTTTTCGGGGGATAGCAATCAGCCCCAGCATTTT,TRBV12-3/TRBV12-4,-,-,TRBJ1-5
CASWDIPWTYGYTF,TGTGCCAGCTGGGACATACCCTGGACCTATGGCTACACCTTC,TRBV7-2,few,-,TRBJ1-2
CASSLDRTSGGAVETQYF,TGCGCCAGCAGCTTGGATAGGACTAGCGGGGGTGCAGTAGAGACCCAGTACTTC,TRBV5-1,-,TRBD2,TRBJ2-5
CASSETGSMNTEAFF,TGCGCCAGCAGCGAAACCGGGTCCATGAACACTGAAGCTTTCTTT,TRBV5-1,few,-,TRBJ1-1
CASSLEYSSGNTIYF,TGCGCCAGCAGCTTGGAGTACAGCTCTGGAAACACCATATATTTT,TRBV5-1,few,-,TRBJ1-3
CASSQDWGSQPQHF,TGTGCCAGCAGCCAAGATTGGGGGAGTCAGCCCCAGCATTTT,TRBV4-2,-,-,TRBJ1-5
CASSRPGLADYEQYF,TGTGCCAGCAGCCGCCCGGGACTAGCGGATTACGAGCAGTACTTC,TRBV3-1,few,TRBD2,TRBJ2-7
CSAQTPVSLNQPQHF,TGCAGTGCCCAAACGCCTGTCAGCCTCAATCAGCCCCAGCATTTT,TRBV20-1,-,-,TRBJ1-5
CASSLFPGELFF,TGTGCCAGCAGCTTATTCCCAGGGGAACTGTTTTTT,TRBV13,few,-,TRBJ1-4
CASDGGPQYF,TGCGCCAGCGACGGCGGGCCGCAGTATTTT,TRBV10-2,-,-,TRBJ2-3
CASSWGLAGSTDTQYF,TGTGCCAGCAGTTGGGGACTAGCGGGGAGCACAGATACGCAGTATTTT,TRBV6-5,-,TRBD2,TRBJ2-3
CSGSVNDYEQYF,TGCAGCGGCTCCGTTAACGACTACGAGCAGTACTTC,TRBV29-1,-,-,TRBJ2-7
CAISDPTGVRGREQYF,TGTGCCATCAGTGACCCAACAGGGGTCCGGGGTCGGGAGCAGTACTTC,TRBV10-3,few,-,TRBJ2-5
CASSQTKDPLYEQYF,TGTGCCAGCAGCCAAACTAAGGACCCGCTATACGAGCAGTACTTC,TRBV4-2,-,-,TRBJ2-7
CSAGLAEAGNEQFF,TGCAGTGCTGGACTAGCGGAAGCTGGCAATGAGCAGTTCTTC,TRBV20-1,-,TRBD2,TRBJ2-1
CASSYGAGLYNEQFF,TGTGCCAGCAGTTACGGGGCAGGCCTCTACAATGAGCAGTTCTTC,TRBV6-2/TRBV6-3,-,-,TRBJ2-1
CASSHTYNEQYF,TGTGCCAGCAGCCACACCTACAATGAGCAGTACTTC,TRBV3-1,-,-,TRBJ2-7
CASIFSGGNGYTF,TGTGCCAGCATTTTCTCGGGGGGCAATGGCTACACCTTC,TRBV12-3/TRBV12-4,-,-,TRBJ1-2
CASSDRGGGYNEQFF,TGCGCCAGCAGTGATCGGGGCGGGGGCTACAATGAGCAGTTCTTC,TRBV10-1,-,TRBD2,TRBJ2-1
CAWSVSKFGGSGGNQPQHF,TGTGCCTGGAGTGTATCTAAGTTTGGGGGAAGTGGGGGCAATCAGCCCCAGCATTTT,TRBV30,-,-,TRBJ1-5
CASSQDENIQYF,TGTGCCAGCAGCCAAGACGAGAACATTCAGTACTTC,TRBV3-1,few,-,TRBJ2-4
CSAADRGSRHTEAFF,TGCAGTGCTGCTGACAGGGGGTCCCGACACACTGAAGCTTTCTTT,TRBV20-1,-,TRBD1,TRBJ1-1
CSESRMGKADTQYF,TGCAGTGAATCCAGGATGGGAAAGGCAGATACGCAGTATTTT,TRBV20-1,few,-,TRBJ2-3
CSVMRLTDTQYF,TGCAGTGTCATGCGGCTAACAGATACGCAGTATTTT,TRBV20-1,-,-,TRBJ2-3
CASSLPGNRAIYGYTF,TGTGCCAGCAGCCTACCAGGGAACCGAGCTATCTATGGCTACACCTTC,TRBV6-2/TRBV6-3,-,-,TRBJ1-2
CASNPAGGPTDTQYF,TGTGCCAGCAACCCGGCGGGGGGCCCCACAGATACGCAGTATTTT,TRBV7-6,-,TRBD2,TRBJ2-3
CASSQTGWAGYTF,TGTGCCAGCAGTCAGACAGGGTGGGCGGGCTACACCTTC,TRBV6-5,-,TRBD1,TRBJ1-2
CASRPRTVLEDNEQFF,TGTGCCAGCAGGCCCCGGACGGTGCTAGAGGACAATGAGCAGTTCTTC,TRBV3-1,-,-,TRBJ2-1
CASSLPTAYYGYTF,TGTGCCAGCAGTTTACCGACAGCCTACTATGGCTACACCTTC,TRBV12-3/TRBV12-4,few,-,TRBJ1-2
CASSLGAINEQFF,TGCGCCAGCAGCTTGGGCGCTATCAATGAGCAGTTCTTC,TRBV5-1,-,-,TRBJ2-1
CASGGQGASEAFF,TGTGCCAGCGGGGGACAGGGGGCATCTGAAGCTTTCTTT,TRBV12-3/TRBV12-4,-,TRBD1,TRBJ1-1
CASRSLTDSQANYGYTF,TGTGCCAGCAGATCACTGACTGACAGCCAGGCTAACTATGGCTACACCTTC,TRBV27,many,-,TRBJ1-2
CASILGSGANVLTF,TGTGCCAGCATCCTCGGATCTGGGGCCAACGTCCTGACTTTC,TRBV6-1,-,-,TRBJ2-6
CASSAGDRGVAEAFF,TGTGCCAGCAGCGCGGGGGACAGGGGTGTAGCTGAAGCTTTCTTT,TRBV7-9,many,TRBD1,TRBJ1-1
CASSYRAGGGNGELFF,TGTGCCAGCAGTTACCGCGCGGGGGGTGGGAACGGGGAGCTGTTTTTT,TRBV6-5,-,TRBD2,TRBJ2-2
CSASSSSNNEQFF,TGCAGTGCTAGTAGTAGCTCCAACAATGAGCAGTTCTTC,TRBV20-1,few,-,TRBJ2-1
CASSQEQAPGANVLTF,TGCGCCAGCAGCCAAGAACAGGCCCCTGGGGCCAACGTCCTGACTTTC,TRBV4-1,-,-,TRBJ2-6
CSADGQGDGYTF,TGCAGTGCTGATGGACAGGGGGATGGCTACACCTTC,TRBV20-1,-,TRBD1,TRBJ1-2
CSDRDGAPVFQPQHF,TGCAGTGATAGAGATGGTGCACCTGTTTTTCAGCCCCAGCATTTT,TRBV20-1,-,-,TRBJ1-5
CASSPIGGRGFSYEQYF,TGTGCCAGCAGCCCCATAGGGGGCAGGGGCTTCTCCTACGAGCAGTACTTC,TRBV7-2,-,TRBD1,TRBJ2-7
CASTITRTGGNQPQHF,TGTGCCAGCACCATCACGAGGACAGGGGGCAATCAGCCCCAGCATTTT,TRBV28,-,TRBD1,TRBJ1-5
CSVPGGNQPQHF,TGCAGTGTACCAGGGGGTAATCAGCCCCAGCATTTT,TRBV20-1,-,TRBD1,TRBJ1-5